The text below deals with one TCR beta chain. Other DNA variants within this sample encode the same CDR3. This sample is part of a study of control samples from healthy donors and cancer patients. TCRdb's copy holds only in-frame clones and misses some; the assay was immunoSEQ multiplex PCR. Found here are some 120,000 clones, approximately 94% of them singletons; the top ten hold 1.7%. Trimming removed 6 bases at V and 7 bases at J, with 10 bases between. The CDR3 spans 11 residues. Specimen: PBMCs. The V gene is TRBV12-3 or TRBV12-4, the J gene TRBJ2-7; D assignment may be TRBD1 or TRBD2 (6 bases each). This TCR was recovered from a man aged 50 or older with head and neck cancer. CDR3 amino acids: CASSLGGEQYF. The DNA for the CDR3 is TGTGCCAGCAGCCTAGGGGGGGAGCAGTACTTC.